The 29 T cell receptor beta chains below were found in one sample sequenced in a study of blood T cells in healthy people across ages. Through a sample-barcoded 5' primer and a J-beta primer mix, a second PCR was run for roughly 6 to 11 cycles. TCRdb reanalysed the 5' RACE reads using MiXCR and keeps one entry per CDR3 protein. The table has fewer than 1.5 million distinct CDR3 sequences, roughly 40% seen once. Sequencing was carried out using blood. These receptors were collected from a woman under 30 in good health.

The chain joins TRBV3-1 to TRBJ2-1; D call uncertain. The germline V gene encodes CDR1 LGHDT and CDR2 YNNKEL (reference sequence). Trimming shortened V by 3 bases and J by 6 bases, and 21 bases separated the two germline ends. The length of the CDR3 is 17 residues. The DNA of the CDR3 is TGTGCCAGCAGCCAGGAATCCCGGGTCTCCTCCGGCAATGAGCAGTTCTTC. As protein: CASSQESRVSSGNEQFF.

V and J are TRBV4-1 and TRBJ2-1, with D uncertain. From germline, CDR1 is MGHRA and CDR2 YSYEKL. The CDR3 contains 14 residues. Trimming took off 4 bases at V and 10 bases at J, with 17 bases between the two ends. CDR3 residues: CASSPHGYSDEQFF. CDR3 coding DNA: TGCGCCAGCAGCCCCCACGGGTATAGTGACGAGCAGTTCTTC.

This clonotype has only a few counts. The chain couples TRBV6-1 to TRBJ2-7; 9 bases are a match to TRBD2. Per germline, CDR1 MNHNS and CDR2 SASEGT. The CDR3 is 15 amino acids. V gave up 4 bases and J gave up 2 bases; unmatched junction bases: 6. The CDR3 sequence: CASSVLSGSAYEQYF. The CDR3, as DNA: TGTGCCAGCAGTGTTCTTAGCGGGAGTGCCTACGAGCAGTACTTC.

The gene calls are TRBV27 and TRBJ2-5; D is possibly TRBD1 (6 bases). This CDR3 is 15 amino acids long. Between the trimmed V and J ends, which lost 2 bases and 5 bases, there was a span of 15 bases. From germline, CDR1 is MNHEY and CDR2 SMNVEV (reference sequence). The CDR3 spells CASSLSFMGAETQYF. The CDR3 bases are TGTGCCAGCAGTTTAAGCTTCATGGGGGCGGAGACCCAGTACTTC.

The CDR3: CAINKDRSETQYF. For the CDR3, the DNA is TGTGCCATCAATAAGGACAGATCGGAGACCCAGTACTTC. The genes are TRBV10-3 and TRBJ2-5, with D tentatively TRBD1 (6 bases). Germline assignment: CDR1 ENHRY and CDR2 SYGVKD. CDR3 length: 13 amino acids. V lost 7 bases to trimming and J lost 5 bases, with 14 bases between them.

Comments on this clonotype: A read error may produce the germline difference seen at one junction end. The chain links TRBV29-1 to TRBJ2-1; 8 nucleotides line up with TRBD2. The germline V gene has CDR1 SQVTM and CDR2 ANQGSEA. CDR3 length: 14 amino acids. The chain's CDR3 is CSVEVQRERNEQLF. The CDR3 nucleotides are TGCAGCGTTGAAGTGCAGCGGGAGAGGAATGAGCAGCTCTTC.

This clonotype was seen more than once but under ten times. The chain joins TRBV7-2 to TRBJ2-5, with 11 bases fitting TRBD1. The DNA matches TRBJ2-7 better at its end, which makes the J call doubtful. The CDR3 runs 15 residues. Germline V gene sequence: CDR1 SGHTA, CDR2 FQGNSA. The CDR3 region is CASSSFGTGGYEQYF. CDR3 DNA: TGTGCCAGCAGCTCCTTCGGGACAGGGGGCTACGAGCAGTACTTC.

The V call is TRBV27, the J call TRBJ1-2; D is undetermined. Deletions cut 4 bases from V and 4 bases from J, with 22 bases between. This CDR3 region has 17 residues. Germline CDR1 MNHEY, CDR2 SMNVEV (reference sequence). CDR3 DNA: TGTGCCAGCAGTTCCCAGGTCACGGGTGCCATGATCTATGGCTACACCTTC. It encodes CASSSQVTGAMIYGYTF.

This sequence joins TRBV20-1 and TRBJ2-3, with 11 nucleotides matching TRBD2. J gave up 9 bases and V 0 bases, and 14 bases lay outside the gene matches. The CDR3 sequence is 17 residues long. In germline, CDR1 is DFQATT, CDR2 SNEGSKA (reference sequence). As DNA, the CDR3 is TGCAGTGCTAGAGATAGTAGCGGGGGGGCCAATTCGGAGACGCAGTATTTT. It translates to CSARDSSGGANSETQYF.

This clonotype was observed a few times. This chain uses TRBV4-1 with TRBJ2-2; TRBD1 matches at 9 bases. This CDR3 region has 15 residues. CDR1 and CDR2 (germline): MGHRA, YSYEKL. J gave up 5 bases and V 2 bases, and 3 bases lay outside the gene matches. In DNA, the CDR3 is TGCGCCAGCAGCCAACTGACAGGGGGAACCGGGGAGCTGTTTTTT. Its translation is CASSQLTGGTGELFF.

In regard to this clonotype: One base away lies a much larger clone, so this may be a sequencing read error. The genes are TRBV16 and TRBJ1-2, with unresolved D. The V end was cut by 2 bases, the J end by 6 bases, with 13 bases between. The germline V gene has CDR1 KGHSY and CDR2 FQNENV. The CDR3 loop spans 14 amino acids. CDR3 nucleotide sequence: TGTGCCAGCAGCCAAGATCGGGTCGCCCATGGCTACACCTTC. The encoded protein is CASSQDRVAHGYTF.

The rearrangement joins TRBV7-7 to TRBJ2-7; TRBD2 agrees at 10 bases. With 5 bases clipped from V and 7 bases from J, the junction kept 11 bases outside the gene matches. Germline V gene lookup returns CDR1 SSHAT and CDR2 FNYEAQ (reference sequence). The CDR3 totals 15 residues. The CDR3 DNA follows: TGTGCCAGCAGCGTACTAGCGGGGCCCTACAATGAGCAGTACTTC. It specifies CASSVLAGPYNEQYF.

This clonotype was counted a few times. This chain uses TRBV20-1 with TRBJ2-7; the D is unclear. V lost 0 bases to trimming and J lost 2 bases, with 8 bases between them. This CDR3 has 13 amino acids. In germline, CDR1 is DFQATT, CDR2 SNEGSKA (reference sequence). CDR3 nucleotide sequence: TGCAGTGCTAGAGACAGACCTGCCTACGAGCAGTACTTC. Its protein product is CSARDRPAYEQYF.

The chain has TRBV27 and TRBJ2-7; maybe TRBD1 (5 bases). CDR3 length: 15 residues. CDR1 MNHEY and CDR2 SMNVEV come from the germline V gene (reference sequence). V was trimmed by 5 bases and J by 3 bases, leaving 17 bases between them. The CDR3 sequence is CASSPQGYWLYEQYF. In DNA, the CDR3 is TGTGCCAGCAGTCCCCAGGGCTATTGGCTCTACGAGCAGTACTTC.

The chain couples TRBV4-1 to TRBJ1-1, with D unclear. Trimming left V 3 bases short and J 3 bases short, with 14 bases between. The CDR3 runs to 15 residues. Germline assignment: CDR1 MGHRA and CDR2 YSYEKL. The CDR3 protein is CASSHQPLMDTEAFF. For the CDR3, the DNA is TGCGCCAGCAGCCATCAACCCCTGATGGACACTGAAGCTTTCTTT.

A few counts support this clonotype. This rearrangement joins TRBV5-1 to TRBJ1-6; 9 bases fit TRBD1. The junction had 6 bases not matched to a gene; V was cut back by 4 bases and J by 1 base. Germline CDR1 SGHRS, CDR2 YFSETQ. The CDR3 length is 17 residues. This CDR3 is CASSKAGTGSYNSPLHF. Written as DNA, the CDR3 is TGCGCCAGCAGCAAAGCCGGGACAGGGTCCTATAATTCACCCCTCCACTTT.

The CDR3 nucleotides read TGTGCCAGCACCAACGGGGGAGGACAGGGAACAGATACGCAGTATTTT. This sequence encodes CASTNGGGQGTDTQYF. This chain joins TRBV6-5 and TRBJ2-3; TRBD1 agrees at 8 bases. The V gene end was trimmed by 7 bases and the J gene end by 3 bases; junction bases not matched to a gene: 12. Germline CDR1 and CDR2: MNHEY and SVGAGI. This CDR3 is 16 amino acids long.

The V and J genes are TRBV29-1 and TRBJ1-2; maybe TRBD1 (5 bases). This CDR3 contains 14 residues. With 4 bases removed from V and 4 bases from J, the gap between germline ends came to 16 bases. Germline assignment: CDR1 SQVTM and CDR2 ANQGSEA. The CDR3 sequence: CSVGDWGKSYGYTF. The CDR3 nucleotides are TGCAGCGTTGGTGATTGGGGGAAGAGCTATGGCTACACCTTC. Complete variable domain (other parts from reference TRBV29-1 and TRBJ1-2): SAVISQKPSRDICQRGTSLTIQCQVDSQVTMMFWYRQQPGQSLTLIATANQGSEATYESGFVIDKFPISRPNLTFSTLTVSNMSPEDSSIYLCSVGDWGKSYGYTFGSGTRLTVV.

This clonotype was seen only a few times. This chain uses TRBV5-1 with TRBJ1-1, with 7 bases aligning to TRBD1. Looked up from germline, CDR1 is SGHRS and CDR2 is YFSETQ. This CDR3 has 16 residues. V dropped 4 bases and J dropped 4; count of bases not matched to a gene: 13. CDR3 nucleotides: TGCGCCAGCAGCCAACAACAGGGGACGTCGGGCACTGAAGCTTTCTTT. It yields the protein CASSQQQGTSGTEAFF.

The chain uses TRBV4-1 and TRBJ1-1; D remains ambiguous. V was shortened by 4 bases and J by 4 bases, with 16 bases between the two germline ends. Germline V gene data show CDR1 as MGHRA and CDR2 as YSYEKL. The CDR3 totals 15 residues. The CDR3 sequence: CASSPRQVEGTEAFF. The CDR3 nucleotides are TGCGCCAGCAGCCCCCGCCAGGTGGAGGGCACTGAAGCTTTCTTT.

The rearrangement joins TRBV4-1 to TRBJ2-1; 10 nucleotides agree with TRBD2. The CDR3 length is 18 residues. Germline V lookup: CDR1 MGHRA, CDR2 YSYEKL. V lost 3 bases to trimming and J lost 6 bases; unmatched junction nucleotides: 14. CDR3 sequence: CASSQIPPGLAGVNEQFF. The CDR3 region has the DNA TGCGCCAGCAGCCAGATCCCTCCCGGCCTAGCGGGAGTCAATGAGCAGTTCTTC.

This chain joins TRBV10-2 and TRBJ1-1; the match to TRBD1 covers 7 bases. V lost 5 bases to trimming and J lost 5 bases; unmatched junction nucleotides: 11. Germline-derived CDR1 and CDR2 are WSHSY and SAAADI. The CDR3 contains 15 residues. The CDR3 region is CASSIETGRRTEAFF. CDR3 coding DNA: TGCGCCAGCAGTATCGAGACAGGGAGGAGAACTGAAGCTTTCTTT.

The chain combines TRBV6-1 with TRBJ2-5; D might be TRBD1 or TRBD2, each matching 5 bases. The CDR3 extends over 13 amino acids. V lost 6 bases and J 2 bases, leaving 10 bases between the germline ends. CDR1 and CDR2 from the germline V gene are MNHNS and SASEGT. The CDR3 bases are TGTGCCAGCAGGGGACGGATTCAAGAGACCCAGTACTTC. It specifies CASRGRIQETQYF.

The V and J genes are TRBV4-2 and TRBJ1-1; D unresolved. From germline, CDR1 is LGHNA and CDR2 YNFKEQ. Trimming left V 0 bases short and J 3 bases short, with 5 bases between. The CDR3 runs 13 residues. The CDR3 sequence is CASSQEMDTEAFF. The CDR3 DNA sequence: TGTGCCAGCAGCCAAGAGATGGACACTGAAGCTTTCTTT.

In this sample, this clonotype turned up once. The rearrangement uses TRBV20-1 and TRBJ2-7; 9 nucleotides line up with TRBD2. The CDR3 runs 15 residues. CDR1 DFQATT and CDR2 SNEGSKA come from the germline V gene (reference sequence). V was clipped by 1 base and J by 7 bases; unmatched bases: 11. CDR3 bases: TGCAGTGCTAGAGTGGCTAGCGGGGCGTACAATGAGCAGTACTTC. Residues: CSARVASGAYNEQYF.

The CDR3 loop is CASSPPPGGYGYTF. The CDR3 DNA reads as TGTGCCAGCAGTCCCCCGCCAGGAGGCTATGGCTACACCTTC. This chain joins TRBV28 and TRBJ1-2, with D uncertain. CDR3 length: 14 residues. CDR1 is MDHEN, CDR2 SYDVKM, per germline. Trimming cost V 5 bases and J 4 bases, with 14 bases left between them.

This chain links TRBV6-1 with TRBJ2-6; 7 bases agree with TRBD2. This CDR3 is built from 18 residues. V shed 2 bases, J shed 0 bases, and the junction held 7 bases outside the gene matches. Germline lookup yields CDR1 MNHNS and CDR2 SASEGT. The CDR3 sequence: CASSEWRGTNSGANVLTF. The CDR3, as DNA: TGTGCCAGCAGTGAATGGCGGGGGACTAACTCTGGGGCCAACGTCCTGACTTTC.

This chain connects TRBV25-1 to TRBJ1-4; D might be TRBD1 (5 bases). The CDR3 spans 12 residues. Deletions cut 6 bases from V and 4 bases from J, with 6 bases between. In germline, CDR1 is MGHDK, CDR2 SYGVNS. The DNA of the CDR3 is TGTGCCAGCAGGCAGGGTAATGAAAAACTGTTTTTT. Translating it yields CASRQGNEKLFF.

This clonotype was detected only a few times. This chain links TRBV4-1 with TRBJ2-1; 8 bases line up with TRBD1. CDR1 and CDR2 from the germline V gene are MGHRA and YSYEKL. The CDR3 consists of 17 residues. V lost 1 base, J lost 4 bases, and 9 bases stayed unmatched. The CDR3, as DNA: TGCGCCAGCAGCCAAGCTCAGGCCGGGACAGGATACAATGAGCAGTTCTTC. Its protein product is CASSQAQAGTGYNEQFF.